Shown below are 9 T cell receptor beta chains from a single sample sequenced in a study of beta chain features in type 1 diabetes. Expressed TCRB transcripts got sequenced, as all isolated RNA was reverse transcribed. Using immunoSEQ multiplex PCR, the repertoire was profiled, and TCRdb retains in-frame clones only, with some absent. The repertoire holds 250,000 to 350,000 clones, with roughly 15% as singletons. The sequenced material came from central memory CD4+ T cells from blood. The source is a man between 25 and 39 years old in good health.

Only a few counts were recorded for this clone. The rearrangement uses TRBV27 and TRBJ1-5; no reliable D call. The V and J ends lost 3 bases and 3 bases respectively, with 24 bases between them. Germline values: CDR1 MNHEY, CDR2 SMNVEV (reference sequence). CDR3 size: 19 residues. CDR3 DNA sequence: TGTGCCAGCAGTTTTTTTTCAGTGGGTCGCTCGGGCCCCAATCAGCCCCAGCATTTT. It is translated as CASSFFSVGRSGPNQPQHF.

For the CDR3, the DNA is TGTGCCAGCAGCTCCCGGGGCAGGGGGGGCAATGAGCAGTTCTTC. It is translated as CASSSRGRGGNEQFF. This chain joins TRBV7-8 and TRBJ2-1; D tentatively fits TRBD1 or TRBD2 (7 bases each). Trimming removed 4 bases at V and 6 bases at J, with 16 bases between. Per the germline V gene, CDR1 is SGHVS and CDR2 is FQNEAQ. The CDR3 totals 15 residues.

A few counts support this clone. This sequence joins TRBV20-1 and TRBJ1-2; D remains unclear. Germline values: CDR1 DFQATT, CDR2 SNEGSKA (reference sequence). The CDR3 consists of 11 residues. The CDR3 sequence is CLGLSNYGYTF. The CDR3 DNA sequence: TGCCTAGGGTTAAGTAACTATGGCTACACCTTC.

This clone was found a few times. This chain connects TRBV4-1 to TRBJ2-1; weak D call: TRBD1 (5 bases). Germline CDR1 and CDR2: MGHRA and YSYEKL. This CDR3 comprises 14 residues. The V gene lost 0 bases and the J gene lost 9 bases, with 12 bases spanning the gap. CDR3 in DNA: TGCGCCAGCAGCCAAGATCCAGGGCCAGGTGAGCAGTTCTTC. This codes for CASSQDPGPGEQFF.

This clone was recorded at least ten times. The V gene is TRBV11-2, the J gene TRBJ2-1; 8 bases are a match to TRBD2. J was trimmed by 7 bases and V by 3 bases; bases with no gene match: 8. The CDR3 length is 15 residues. The germline V gene encodes CDR1 SGHAT and CDR2 FQNNGV. The CDR3 DNA is TGTGCCAGCAGCTTGGGACTAGGACTCCTTAATGAGCAGTTCTTC. Its translation is CASSLGLGLLNEQFF.

The chain is built from TRBV7-2 and TRBJ1-2; D is uncertain. V dropped 5 bases and J dropped 0 bases, with 10 bases sitting between them. In germline, CDR1 is SGHTA, CDR2 FQGNSA. CDR3 size: 14 residues. In nucleotides, the CDR3 is TGTGCCAGCAGCCAAGCCGCTTCTAACTATGGCTACACCTTC. Amino acids: CASSQAASNYGYTF.

This clone has more than one count but fewer than ten. The chain recombines TRBV5-1 with TRBJ2-1; possible D gene TRBD2, 5 bases. The CDR3 is 14 amino acids. Trimming removed 7 bases at V and 5 bases at J, with 16 bases between. Germline V lookup: CDR1 SGHRS, CDR2 YFSETQ. For the CDR3, the DNA is TGCGCCAGCGCCTCCAGCGGAGTTGACAATGAGCAGTTCTTC. Translating it yields CASASSGVDNEQFF.

The chain joins TRBV5-1 to TRBJ2-7; D may be TRBD1 or TRBD2 (5 bases each). The CDR3 contains 14 residues. Between the trimmed V and J ends, which lost 4 bases and 2 bases, there was a span of 13 bases. Germline CDR1 SGHRS, CDR2 YFSETQ. The CDR3 is CASSPDGAAYEQYF. The CDR3 bases are TGCGCCAGCAGCCCAGACGGGGCCGCCTACGAGCAGTACTTC.

This clone was observed a few times. The chain links TRBV7-2 to TRBJ2-1; D gene uncertain. CDR3 length equals 13 residues. Trimming took off 3 bases at V and 4 bases at J, with 7 bases between the two ends. Per the germline V gene, CDR1 is SGHTA and CDR2 is FQGNSA. This CDR3 is CASSFENYNEQFF. CDR3 nucleotides: TGTGCCAGCAGCTTTGAGAATTACAATGAGCAGTTCTTC.